These 18 T cell receptor beta chains share one sample of origin, sequenced in a study of T cell responses to AZD1222 COVID-19 vaccine. Sequencing used immunoSEQ multiplex PCR; TCRdb keeps in-frame clones, though not all of them. The sample lists about 180,000 clones; around 90% were seen once. Here the sequenced sample was peripheral blood, taken 28 days after the second AZD1222 dose. Every receptor here comes from an adult who received the AZD1222 COVID-19 vaccine.

The chain recombines TRBV15 with TRBJ1-5, with D possibly TRBD1 on 6 matching bases. Trimming removed 1 base from V and 7 bases from J, with 20 bases in between. Germline V gene sequence: CDR1 LNHNV, CDR2 YYDKDF (reference sequence). The CDR3 consists of 17 residues. CDR3 amino acids: CATSRVSSPGESQPQHF. The DNA for the CDR3 is TGTGCCACCAGCAGAGTGTCGAGTCCAGGGGAGAGCCAGCCCCAGCATTTT.

The chain carries TRBV7-2 and TRBJ2-5; 7 positions agree with TRBD2. Trimming removed 1 base from V and 5 bases from J; junction bases left unmatched: 7. Per germline, CDR1 SGHTA and CDR2 FQGNSA. The CDR3 length is 15 residues. The CDR3 nucleotides are TGTGCCAGCAGCTTAGTCCCTAGCGGTTGGGAGACCCAGTACTTC. Amino acids: CASSLVPSGWETQYF.

The chain carries TRBV11-2 and TRBJ1-4, with a possible D match to TRBD1 (5 bases). This CDR3 region has 16 residues. Looked up from germline, CDR1 is SGHAT and CDR2 is FQNNGV. V was cut by 5 bases and J by 7 bases, with 20 bases left in between. The CDR3 DNA reads as TGTGCCAGCAGCCAGTTGGGTCGGGGGGTCGGTGAAAAACTGTTTTTT. Translating gives CASSQLGRGVGEKLFF.

The rearrangement links TRBV29-1 to TRBJ2-7, with 7 nucleotides matching TRBD2. CDR1 and CDR2 from the germline V gene are SQVTM and ANQGSEA. The CDR3 runs to 14 residues. Trimming took 4 bases from V and 0 from J; bases not matched to a gene: 6. In nucleotides, the CDR3 is TGCAGCGTTGCCGGGGGGTCCAACTCCTACGAGCAGTACTTC. It yields the protein CSVAGGSNSYEQYF.

This sequence joins TRBV7-2 and TRBJ2-1, with 10 bases lining up with TRBD2. This CDR3 contains 15 residues. The V segment lost 3 bases and the J segment 7 bases; nucleotides outside the gene matches: 6. The germline V gene has CDR1 SGHTA and CDR2 FQGNSA. The CDR3 loop is CASSFKAGGGNEQFF. In DNA form, the CDR3 reads TGTGCCAGCAGCTTTAAAGCGGGGGGGGGAAATGAGCAGTTCTTC.

This clone has a single count. The rearrangement links TRBV29-1 to TRBJ1-5; possible D gene TRBD1, 5 bases. This CDR3 comprises 12 residues. CDR1 is SQVTM and CDR2 is ANQGSEA in the germline V gene. V was shortened by 5 bases and J by 9 bases, with 14 bases between the two germline ends. In DNA, the CDR3 is TGCAGCGTTCTGACCGGGGCCGGGCCCCAGCATTTT. This gives the protein CSVLTGAGPQHF.

The chain joins TRBV3-1 (or the pseudogene TRBV3-2) to TRBJ1-1; maybe TRBD1 (5 bases). The CDR3 covers 16 residues. The germline CDR1 and CDR2 sequences are LGHDT and YNNKEL (reference sequence). Trimming removed 7 bases from V and 2 bases from J, with 20 bases in between. Written as DNA, the CDR3 is TGTGCCAGCATCCTATCCTCGACAGCGCCCAACACTGAAGCTTTCTTT. Encoded protein: CASILSSTAPNTEAFF.

The genes are TRBV27 and TRBJ2-7; 7 positions match TRBD1. This CDR3 comprises 14 residues. J lost 2 bases, V lost 2 bases, and 3 bases had no gene match. The germline V gene encodes CDR1 MNHEY and CDR2 SMNVEV (reference sequence). The CDR3 sequence is CASSLQGQAYEQYF. Here the CDR3 DNA reads TGTGCCAGCAGTTTACAAGGACAGGCCTACGAGCAGTACTTC.

This rearrangement joins TRBV18 to TRBJ1-5, with TRBD1 identical over 9 bases. The CDR3 extends over 14 amino acids. The V gene's germline CDR1 is KGHSH and CDR2 LQKENI. The J segment lost 5 bases and the V segment lost 4 bases, leaving 3 bases of the junction unmatched. DNA for the CDR3: TGTGCCAGCTCACTGGGACAGGGCGATCAGCCCCAGCATTTT. Amino acid sequence: CASSLGQGDQPQHF.

The V gene is TRBV6-5, the J gene TRBJ1-1; unclear D gene. The CDR3 consists of 14 residues. In germline, CDR1 is MNHEY, CDR2 SVGAGI. V lost 2 bases and J 1 base, leaving 8 bases between the germline ends. The CDR3 nucleotides are TGTGCCAGCAGTTACGTCCCGGGGAACACTGAAGCTTTCTTT. Translation: CASSYVPGNTEAFF.

The gene calls are TRBV4-1 and TRBJ1-2; unclear D gene. V was trimmed by 0 bases and J by 1 base, leaving 9 bases between them. Germline V gives CDR1 MGHRA, CDR2 YSYEKL. This CDR3 is 15 amino acids long. CDR3 loop: CASSQDPGNNYGYTF. The CDR3 region has the DNA TGCGCCAGCAGCCAAGACCCGGGGAATAACTATGGCTACACCTTC.

The chain carries TRBV9 and TRBJ1-3; no clear D. Germline V gives CDR1 SGDLS, CDR2 YYNGEE. The CDR3 has 16 amino acids. Trimming stripped 1 base from V and 0 bases from J, with 11 bases between. The CDR3 sequence: CASSVLSSFSGNTIYF. The CDR3, as DNA: TGTGCCAGCAGCGTATTGTCTTCATTCTCTGGAAACACCATATATTTT.

The rearrangement links TRBV19 to TRBJ2-3; D may be TRBD1 (5 bases). The CDR3 covers 15 residues. Germline V gene sequence: CDR1 LNHDA, CDR2 SQIVND (reference sequence). V was shortened by 2 bases and J by 4 bases, with 13 bases between the two germline ends. Here the CDR3 DNA reads TGTGCCAGTAGTATACTCCAGGGTGTGGCAGATACGCAGTATTTT. Its translation is CASSILQGVADTQYF.

The CDR3 DNA follows: TGTGCCAGCAGCCCACTGGGTTATAATTCACCCCTCCACTTT. Translation: CASSPLGYNSPLHF. The genes are TRBV11-2 and TRBJ1-6, with no clear D. This CDR3 is 14 amino acids long. Germline V gives CDR1 SGHAT, CDR2 FQNNGV. The V end lost 5 bases, the J end lost 4 bases, and 9 bases lay between the germline ends.

The chain links TRBV3-1 (or the pseudogene TRBV3-2) to TRBJ2-7; no clear D gene. Germline CDR1 reads LGHDT; CDR2 reads YNNKEL (reference sequence). The CDR3 sequence is 13 residues long. V gave up 1 base and J gave up 6 bases, with 10 bases separating them. The chain's CDR3 is CASSQVELREQYF. DNA for the CDR3: TGTGCCAGCAGCCAAGTGGAACTCCGCGAGCAGTACTTC.

Of note for this clone: The same CDR3 also results from other DNA sequences found in this sample. V usage is TRBV5-1 and J usage is TRBJ2-7; a possible D gene is TRBD2 (5 bases). The CDR3 spans 13 residues. Trimming removed 0 bases from V and 3 bases from J, with 7 bases in between. Looked up from germline, CDR1 is SGHRS and CDR2 is YFSETQ. The CDR3 region has the DNA TGCGCCAGCAGCTTGGACGGGGACTACGAGCAGTACTTC. Protein product: CASSLDGDYEQYF. Variable domain in full (rest from reference TRBV5-1 and TRBJ2-7): KAGVTQTPRYLIKTRGQQVTLSCSPISGHRSVSWYQQTPGQGLQFLFEYFSETQRNKGNFPGRFSGRQFSNSRSEMNVSTLELGDSALYLCASSLDGDYEQYFGPGTRLTVT.

V and J are TRBV25-1 and TRBJ2-1; D remains ambiguous. CDR1 is MGHDK and CDR2 is SYGVNS in the germline V gene. Trimming removed 7 bases at V and 4 bases at J, with 5 bases between. The CDR3 is made up of 11 amino acids. The CDR3 region is CASNLYNEQFF. The CDR3 coding sequence is TGTGCCAGCAACTTATACAATGAGCAGTTCTTC. Complete variable domain (other parts from reference TRBV25-1 and TRBJ2-1): EADIYQTPRYLVIGTGKKITLECSQTMGHDKMYWYQQDPGMELHLIHYSYGVNSTEKGDLSSESTVSRIRTEHFPLTLESARPSHTSQYLCASNLYNEQFFGPGTRLTVL.

The rearrangement uses TRBV19 and TRBJ1-4, with D uncertain. This CDR3 spans 18 amino acids. Germline V CDR1 and CDR2: LNHDA, SQIVND (reference sequence). Trimming left V 5 bases short and J 5 bases short, with 24 bases between. CDR3 amino acids: CASSGPGFFLGANEKLFF. The CDR3 nucleotides read TGTGCCAGTAGTGGGCCAGGTTTTTTCTTGGGTGCGAATGAAAAACTGTTTTTT.